The TCR beta chain under discussion was sequenced for a study of T cell repertoires in cytomegalovirus infection. Looked up from germline, CDR1 is SGHTA and CDR2 is FQGNSA. With 5 bases removed from V and 1 base from J, the gap between germline ends came to 8 bases. The CDR3 has 13 residues. From the reads, TCRdb called clonotypes with MiXCR, one entry per CDR3 protein. The profile shows a few hundred thousand distinct CDR3 sequences, about a sixth of them singletons. In this sample, this clonotype turned up many times. The chain uses TRBV7-2 and TRBJ1-2; D remains unclear. This receptor was taken from a human donor in good health (CMV status not recorded). Some clones in this sample may be carry-over from other donors' samples. Sequencing was done on a sample of PBMCs. CDR3 DNA: TGTGCCAGCAGCATGGCCATTAACTATGGCTACACCTTC. It codes for CASSMAINYGYTF.